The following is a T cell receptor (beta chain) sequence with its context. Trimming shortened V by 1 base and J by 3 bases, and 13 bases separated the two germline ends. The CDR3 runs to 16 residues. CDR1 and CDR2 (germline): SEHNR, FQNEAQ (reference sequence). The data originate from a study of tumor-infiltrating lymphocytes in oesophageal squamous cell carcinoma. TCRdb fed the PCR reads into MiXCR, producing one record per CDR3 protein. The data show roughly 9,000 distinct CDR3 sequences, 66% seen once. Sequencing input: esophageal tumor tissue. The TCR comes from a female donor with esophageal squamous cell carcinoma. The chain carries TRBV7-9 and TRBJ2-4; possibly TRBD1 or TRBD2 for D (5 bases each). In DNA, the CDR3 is TGTGCCAGCAGCTTAGGAGATCTGGGGGACAAAAACATTCAGTACTTC. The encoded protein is CASSLGDLGDKNIQYF.